This T cell receptor (beta chain) was documented in a study of STAT5B mutations in CD4+ large granular lymphocyte leukemia. Healthy controls were blood donor buffy coats. Remarks on this clone: No antigen is known for it.

Findings and caveats of the study: About 26% of private leukemic clonotypes occurred rarely in other patients' non-leukemic repertoires. Without putative leukemic clones, patient CD4-sorted repertoires remained more clonal than healthy CD4+ repertoires.

Produced via immunoSEQ multiplex PCR; TCRdb's table is partial and in-frame only. The sample has around 33,000 clones, approximately 80% seen once. The length of the CDR3 is 13 residues. From germline, CDR1 is SNHLY and CDR2 FYNNEI. The ends were cut back, 5 bases at V and 3 bases at J, with 8 bases in the middle. Sequenced material: CD4+ T cells from blood buffy coats. The chain combines TRBV2 with TRBJ2-1; tentative D call: TRBD1 (5 bases). The TCR comes from a human donor in good health. The CDR3 here is CASSPTDYNEQFF. The CDR3 DNA is TGTGCCAGCAGTCCGACAGACTACAATGAGCAGTTCTTC.